These 32 T cell receptor beta chains originate from one sample sequenced in a study of cytomegalovirus exposure and HLA in healthy donors. PCR was performed using 60 Vbeta and 13 Jbeta primers. The protocol was immunoSEQ multiplex PCR, while the TCRdb copy is restricted to in-frame clones and leaves out a portion. Here the sample spans around 150,000 clones, about 60% being singletons. Sequenced material: PBMCs. The source is a woman aged 60-75 years in good health and CMV-seropositive.

The rearrangement uses TRBV7-9 and TRBJ2-5, with 8 bases matching TRBD1. The CDR3 extends over 18 amino acids. V lost 0 bases, J lost 1 base, and 10 bases stayed unmatched. Germline V lookup: CDR1 SEHNR, CDR2 FQNEAQ (reference sequence). The CDR3 DNA reads TGTGCCAGCAGCTTAGCGCAGGGGTCAGGGGGCCTCCAAGAGACCCAGTACTTC. Its protein product is CASSLAQGSGGLQETQYF.

The CDR3 reads CASSTGFWDTEAFF. The DNA for the CDR3 is TGTGCCAGCAGTACAGGGTTCTGGGACACTGAAGCTTTCTTT. The chain joins TRBV6-5 to TRBJ1-1, with D perhaps matching TRBD1 (6 bases). The CDR3 is 14 residues long. Germline-derived CDR1 and CDR2 are MNHEY and SVGAGI. V lost 5 bases and J lost 3, with 13 bases in between.

The V gene is TRBV15, the J gene TRBJ1-2; 7 bases are shared with TRBD1. Trimming at V came to 4 bases and at J to 6 bases, leaving 11 bases not matched to a gene. Germline V CDR1 and CDR2: LNHNV, YYDKDF (reference sequence). This CDR3 is built from 15 residues. In nucleotides, the CDR3 is TGTGCCACCAGCAAAGAACAGGGGCAGAAGGATGGCTACACCTTC. Translated, it gives CATSKEQGQKDGYTF. The whole variable domain, remainder taken from reference TRBV15 and TRBJ1-2, is DAMVIQNPRYQVTQFGKPVTLSCSQTLNHNVMYWYQQKSSQAPKLLFHYYDKDFNNEADTPDNFQSRRPNTSFCFLDIRSPGLGDTAMYLCATSKEQGQKDGYTFGSGTRLTVV.

This clone was counted a single time. The gene calls are TRBV7-2 and TRBJ2-5; 9 bases line up with TRBD2. V shed 5 bases and J 5 bases; nucleotides not matched to a gene: 6. There are 14 residues in the CDR3. Germline V gives CDR1 SGHTA, CDR2 FQGNSA. This chain's CDR3 is CASSRGLAGETQYF. CDR3 in DNA: TGTGCCAGCAGCCGGGGACTAGCCGGGGAGACCCAGTACTTC.

The chain is built from TRBV7-9 and TRBJ2-7, with 11 bases aligning to TRBD1. The V and J ends lost 5 bases and 7 bases, in that order; junction bases with no gene match: 7. The CDR3 loop spans 14 amino acids. From germline, CDR1 is SEHNR and CDR2 FQNEAQ (reference sequence). For the CDR3, the DNA is TGTGCCAGCAGCCCCAGGACAGGGGGCTGGGAGCAGTACTTC. Translating gives CASSPRTGGWEQYF. The full variable domain, in which reference TRBV7-9 and TRBJ2-7 provide the parts outside the CDR3, is DTGVSQNPRHKITKRGQNVTFRCDPISEHNRLYWYRQTLGQGPEFLTYFQNEAQLEKSRLLSDRFSAERPKGSFSTLEIQRTEQGDSAMYLCASSPRTGGWEQYFGPGTRLTVT.

This sequence joins TRBV30 and TRBJ2-7; 10 bases match TRBD2. The CDR3 is 15 residues long. Germline V lookup: CDR1 GTSNPN, CDR2 SVGIG (reference sequence). J lost 2 bases, V lost 0 bases, and 4 bases had no gene match. CDR3 in amino acids: CAWSVRSGRAYEQYF. The CDR3 bases are TGTGCCTGGAGTGTACGGAGCGGGAGGGCCTACGAGCAGTACTTC.

The V and J genes are TRBV5-4 and TRBJ2-3; TRBD2 matches 12 bases. CDR1 and CDR2 from the germline V gene are SGHNT and YYREEE (reference sequence). Trimming cost V 4 bases and J 3 bases; bases outside gene matches: 12. This CDR3 comprises 18 residues. The CDR3 region is CASSPYQTSGSGTDTQYF. The CDR3 DNA follows: TGTGCCAGCAGCCCATACCAGACTAGCGGGAGTGGTACAGATACGCAGTATTTT.

This chain links TRBV28 with TRBJ2-7; 7 nucleotides align to TRBD1. There are 13 residues in the CDR3. From germline, CDR1 is MDHEN and CDR2 SYDVKM. V dropped 6 bases and J dropped 1; count of bases not matched to a gene: 3. CDR3 in amino acids: CASSTGQSYEQYF. The CDR3 DNA reads as TGTGCCAGCAGCACGGGACAGTCCTACGAGCAGTACTTC.

The chain couples TRBV4-2 to TRBJ2-2; 11 bases line up with TRBD2. This CDR3 has 16 amino acids. Germline V gives CDR1 LGHNA, CDR2 YNFKEQ. V lost 4 bases and J lost 3; bases outside the gene matches: 4. In DNA form, the CDR3 reads TGTGCCAGCAGCCTTAGCGGGAGGGCTGACACCGGGGAGCTGTTTTTT. It translates to CASSLSGRADTGELFF.

The chain has TRBV4-3 and TRBJ1-2; a possible D gene is TRBD1 (5 bases). The V gene lost 1 base and the J gene lost 2 bases, with 14 bases spanning the gap. The germline V gene encodes CDR1 LGHNA and CDR2 YSLEER. The CDR3 has 16 residues. The CDR3 protein is CASSQARGEANYGYTF. The CDR3 bases are TGCGCCAGCAGCCAAGCACGGGGGGAGGCGAACTATGGCTACACCTTC.

J is TRBJ1-5 and V is TRBV7-9, with D hard to call. Germline loops: CDR1 SEHNR, CDR2 FQNEAQ (reference sequence). The CDR3 extends over 14 amino acids. The V end was cut by 1 base, the J end by 4 bases, with 8 bases between. DNA of the CDR3: TGTGCCAGCAGCTTAGGACTGCCGAATCAGCCCCAGCATTTT. This codes for CASSLGLPNQPQHF.

This clone was seen a single time. The chain combines TRBV28 with TRBJ2-5, with 7 bases matching TRBD2. Matching the DNA end better, TRBJ2-7 makes the J call doubtful. The CDR3 is made up of 13 amino acids. The germline gives CDR1 MDHEN, CDR2 SYDVKM. The CDR3 bases are TGTGCCAGCAGTTTGGCGGGAGCCTACGAGCAGTACTTC. Translated, it gives CASSLAGAYEQYF.

This clone was found a few times. V usage is TRBV5-4 and J usage is TRBJ2-5; 8 positions match TRBD2. Germline V CDR1 and CDR2: SGHNT, YYREEE (reference sequence). The V segment lost 0 bases and the J segment 1 base; nucleotides outside the gene matches: 5. The CDR3 covers 16 residues. The CDR3 nucleotides read TGTGCCAGCAGCTTGGCCGGGAGGGGGGCCCAAGAGACCCAGTACTTC. It codes for CASSLAGRGAQETQYF.

V is TRBV2 and J is TRBJ1-1, with unresolved D. The CDR3 covers 13 residues. The V and J ends lost 7 bases and 0 bases respectively, with 9 bases between them. Germline lookup yields CDR1 SNHLY and CDR2 FYNNEI. The CDR3 sequence: CASTRDVNTEAFF. The CDR3 region has the DNA TGTGCCAGCACTCGCGATGTGAACACTGAAGCTTTCTTT. Looking up the rest from reference TRBV2 and TRBJ1-1 gives the full variable domain: EPEVTQTPSHQVTQMGQEVILRCVPISNHLYFYWYRQILGQKVEFLVSFYNNEISEKSEIFDDQFSVERPDGSNFTLKIRSTKLEDSAMYFCASTRDVNTEAFFGQGTRLTVV.

The table lists this clone with a few counts. The chain uses TRBV5-1 and TRBJ1-1; 10 positions agree with TRBD1. Trimming removed 2 bases from V and 2 bases from J; junction bases left unmatched: 6. The CDR3 contains 16 residues. Germline V gives CDR1 SGHRS, CDR2 YFSETQ. CDR3 nucleotide sequence: TGCGCCAGCAGCTTCACCGGGACAGGGGCAAACACTGAAGCTTTCTTT. It encodes CASSFTGTGANTEAFF.

This clone was observed a few times. Other DNA sequences in this sample translate to the same CDR3. The chain combines TRBV14 with TRBJ2-7, with 7 nucleotides matching TRBD2. After removal of 1 base from V and 0 bases from J, the junction contained 3 bases not matched to a gene. CDR3 size: 15 residues. Per germline, CDR1 SGHDN and CDR2 FVKESK. The chain's CDR3 is CASSQGTSLSYEQYF. The DNA for the CDR3 is TGTGCCAGCAGCCAAGGGACTAGTCTCTCCTACGAGCAGTACTTC.

This chain joins TRBV9 and TRBJ1-2; 10 bases match TRBD1. The CDR3 has 15 residues. V gave up 3 bases and J gave up 7 bases; unmatched junction bases: 9. Germline V gene sequence: CDR1 SGDLS, CDR2 YYNGEE. The CDR3 DNA follows: TGTGCCAGCAGCGGATCGACAGGGGGCACTTTTGGCTACACCTTC. Residues: CASSGSTGGTFGYTF.

This clone was detected only a few times. The chain links TRBV28 to TRBJ2-5; D is unresolved. The DNA end favors TRBJ2-7, so the J call may be wrong. The germline CDR1 and CDR2 sequences are MDHEN and SYDVKM. This CDR3 has 13 amino acids. The CDR3 nucleotides are TGTGCCAGCAGTCCCTCAACCTCCTACGAGCAGTACTTC. Its translation: CASSPSTSYEQYF.

The V and J genes are TRBV14 and TRBJ2-1, with a weak D call TRBD1 (6 bases). The V gene lost 0 bases and the J gene lost 8 bases, with 17 bases spanning the gap. Germline CDR1 is SGHDN and CDR2 is FVKESK. The CDR3 covers 16 residues. The CDR3 sequence: CASSQEGAGASHEQFF. CDR3 DNA: TGTGCCAGCAGCCAAGAAGGGGCAGGGGCGTCCCATGAGCAGTTCTTC. The full variable domain, with the rest looked up from reference TRBV14 and TRBJ2-1, is EAGVTQFPSHSVIEKGQTVTLRCDPISGHDNLYWYRRVMGKEIKFLLHFVKESKQDESGMPNNRFLAERTGGTYSTLKVQPAELEDSGVYFCASSQEGAGASHEQFFGPGTRLTVL.

This chain joins TRBV7-2 and TRBJ1-6, with D maybe TRBD1 (5 bases). Germline V gives CDR1 SGHTA, CDR2 FQGNSA. The V gene lost 2 bases and the J gene lost 5 bases, with 10 bases spanning the gap. The CDR3 has 15 residues. The CDR3 coding sequence is TGTGCCAGCAGCTTACAGGGTGCCGATAATTCACCCCTCCACTTT. Protein product: CASSLQGADNSPLHF. The full variable domain, its missing parts supplied by reference TRBV7-2 and TRBJ1-6, is GAGVSQSPSNKVTEKGKDVELRCDPISGHTALYWYRQSLGQGLEFLIYFQGNSAPDKSGLPSDRFSAERTGGSVSTLTIQRTQQEDSAVYLCASSLQGADNSPLHFGNGTRLTVT.

The chain is built from TRBV19 and TRBJ2-7, with 7 bases lining up with TRBD1. Germline V gene lookup returns CDR1 LNHDA and CDR2 SQIVND (reference sequence). The trim removed 1 base at V and 4 bases at J, leaving 4 bases unmatched. This CDR3 spans 14 amino acids. The CDR3 DNA reads as TGTGCCAGTAGTATAGCAGAGGGGGCTTACGAGCAGTACTTC. Its translation: CASSIAEGAYEQYF.

Comments on this clone: Other DNA sequences in the sample encode the same CDR3. This chain links TRBV6-5 with TRBJ2-7; D may be TRBD2 (5 bases). The CDR3 spans 13 residues. Germline V gene data show CDR1 as MNHEY and CDR2 as SVGAGI. The germline V and J ends were trimmed by 6 bases and 1 base, with 10 bases remaining between them. CDR3 region: CASRNRGSYEQYF. The CDR3 DNA sequence: TGTGCCAGCAGGAACCGGGGTTCCTACGAGCAGTACTTC.

This clone was detected only a few times. This rearrangement joins TRBV2 to TRBJ2-3; D might be TRBD2 (5 bases). The germline CDR1 and CDR2 sequences are SNHLY and FYNNEI. This CDR3 is built from 15 residues. V shed 7 bases and J shed 0 bases, with 14 bases lying between them. CDR3 loop: CASTSGDTSTDTQYF. The CDR3 DNA reads TGTGCCAGCACCTCCGGGGATACTAGCACAGATACGCAGTATTTT. Full variable domain (rest looked up from reference TRBV2 and TRBJ2-3): EPEVTQTPSHQVTQMGQEVILRCVPISNHLYFYWYRQILGQKVEFLVSFYNNEISEKSEIFDDQFSVERPDGSNFTLKIRSTKLEDSAMYFCASTSGDTSTDTQYFGPGTRLTVL.

This rearrangement joins TRBV6-6 to TRBJ2-5, with 8 nucleotides matching TRBD2. After removal of 7 bases from V and 5 bases from J, the junction contained 12 bases not matched to a gene. CDR1 and CDR2 (germline): MNHNY, SVGAGI (reference sequence). There are 15 residues in the CDR3. The chain's CDR3 is CASTPRAGVGETQYF. Written as DNA, the CDR3 is TGTGCCAGCACCCCTCGAGCGGGAGTAGGGGAGACCCAGTACTTC.

This sequence joins TRBV10-2 and TRBJ2-1; 13 bases align to TRBD2. V gave up 11 bases and J gave up 9 bases; unmatched junction bases: 31. The CDR3 runs to 21 residues. Germline loops: CDR1 WSHSY, CDR2 SAAADI. The chain's CDR3 is CAGGGLAGERVAMTVKGEQFF. The DNA for the CDR3 is TGCGCCGGTGGAGGACTAGCGGGAGAGCGGGTGGCAATGACGGTTAAGGGTGAGCAGTTCTTC.

The chain couples TRBV4-2 to TRBJ2-2, with D tentatively TRBD1 (6 bases). The germline CDR1 and CDR2 sequences are LGHNA and YNFKEQ. The CDR3 covers 16 residues. Trimming shortened V by 4 bases and J by 0 bases, and 12 bases separated the two germline ends. The CDR3 DNA reads as TGTGCCAGCAGCCTAACGGGACATTCGAACACCGGGGAGCTGTTTTTT. This sequence encodes CASSLTGHSNTGELFF.

The rearrangement joins TRBV19 to TRBJ2-1, with 9 bases identical to TRBD2. V was clipped by 7 bases and J by 9 bases; unmatched bases: 10. This CDR3 spans 14 amino acids. Germline values: CDR1 LNHDA, CDR2 SQIVND (reference sequence). CDR3 nucleotides: TGTGCCAGTACGGGGGCTAGCGGGAAGGTTGAGCAGTTCTTC. This translates into CASTGASGKVEQFF.

This rearrangement joins TRBV7-9 to TRBJ1-2, with TRBD1 identical over 7 bases. The germline V gene encodes CDR1 SEHNR and CDR2 FQNEAQ (reference sequence). With 1 base clipped from V and 5 bases from J, the junction kept 7 bases outside the gene matches. The CDR3 contains 15 residues. The DNA for the CDR3 is TGTGCCAGCAGCTTAGAAGAGGACAGGAAGTATGGCTACACCTTC. This translates into CASSLEEDRKYGYTF.

The chain employs TRBV7-2 and TRBJ2-3, with a possible D match to TRBD2 (6 bases). Germline values: CDR1 SGHTA, CDR2 FQGNSA. The CDR3 has 13 amino acids. V was trimmed by 5 bases and J by 8 bases, leaving 14 bases between them. CDR3 in amino acids: CASSPTRRGTQYF. As DNA, the CDR3 is TGTGCCAGCAGCCCGACCAGGAGGGGTACGCAGTATTTT.

This clone was observed a handful of times. V is TRBV7-9 and J is TRBJ2-5; the match to TRBD1 covers 9 bases. V gave up 5 bases and J gave up 1 base; unmatched junction bases: 5. This CDR3 is built from 15 residues. The germline CDR1 and CDR2 sequences are SEHNR and FQNEAQ (reference sequence). The CDR3 DNA follows: TGTGCCAGCAGCCCCGGGACAGGGCCCCAAGAGACCCAGTACTTC. It encodes CASSPGTGPQETQYF.

This chain joins TRBV29-1 and TRBJ2-3; 9 positions agree with TRBD2. Germline values: CDR1 SQVTM, CDR2 ANQGSEA. The V segment lost 3 bases and the J segment 1 base; nucleotides outside the gene matches: 2. The CDR3 has 14 amino acids. The CDR3 loop is CSVETSGRTDTQYF. In DNA form, the CDR3 reads TGCAGCGTTGAGACTAGCGGACGCACAGATACGCAGTATTTT.

This chain uses TRBV5-1 with TRBJ2-7; 10 bases line up with TRBD2. Germline trimming cut 4 bases from V and 4 bases from J; bases unmatched to any gene: 8. Looked up from germline, CDR1 is SGHRS and CDR2 is YFSETQ. The CDR3 spans 15 residues. The CDR3 here is CASSPQASGSYEQYF. CDR3 nucleotides: TGCGCCAGCAGCCCCCAGGCTAGCGGGAGTTACGAGCAGTACTTC.